The rows below give T cell receptor beta chains drawn from one sample of a study of control samples from healthy donors and cancer patients. Data came from immunoSEQ multiplex PCR; TCRdb stores just in-frame clones and leaves some out. The sample carries 90,000 to 150,000 clones, around 92% recorded once. What was sequenced was blood. The receptors shown here come from a man between 45 and 60 years old in good health. CDR3s leave out the opening cysteine and the closing phenylalanine or tryptophan.

V gene: TRBV11-2
J gene: TRBJ2-1
CDR3 protein: ASSLDRGQLKGNEQF

V gene: TRBV2
J gene: TRBJ2-3
CDR3 protein: ASSEVRGDTQY

V gene: TRBV5-4
J gene: TRBJ1-2
CDR3 protein: ASSFGSGYT

V gene: TRBV4-1
J gene: TRBJ1-5
CDR3 protein: ASSKGGGQGKQPQH

V gene: TRBV5-5
J gene: TRBJ2-4
CDR3 protein: ASSLGGMNIQY

V gene: TRBV5-4
J gene: TRBJ1-1
CDR3 protein: ASSLEVLNTEAF

V gene: TRBV29-1
J gene: TRBJ1-1
CDR3 protein: SVARGTEAF

V gene: TRBV3-1/TRBV3-2
J gene: TRBJ2-7
CDR3 protein: ASSAGTSAGQY

V gene: TRBV4-1
J gene: TRBJ1-6
CDR3 protein: ASSQGVLNSPLH

V gene: TRBV7-9
J gene: TRBJ2-5
CDR3 protein: ASSLWGDAQETQY

V gene: TRBV5-4
J gene: TRBJ1-1
CDR3 protein: ASSLDFANTEAF

V gene: TRBV6-5
J gene: TRBJ2-7
CDR3 protein: ASSFLPSTPYEQY

V gene: TRBV5-1
J gene: TRBJ2-5
CDR3 protein: ASSLQGAQETQY

V gene: TRBV15
J gene: TRBJ2-2
CDR3 protein: ATSRGGYTGELF

V gene: TRBV7-6
J gene: TRBJ2-5
CDR3 protein: ASSLWAPRGQETQY

V gene: TRBV19
J gene: TRBJ1-5
CDR3 protein: ASSIWEGAQH

V gene: TRBV11-2
J gene: TRBJ2-1
CDR3 protein: ASSPWDFDNEQF

V gene: TRBV10-3
J gene: TRBJ1-2
CDR3 protein: AISGPGFRDGDGYT

V gene: TRBV5-5
J gene: TRBJ1-1
CDR3 protein: ASSGGTGRTNTEAF

V gene: TRBV6-5
J gene: TRBJ1-2
CDR3 protein: ASSYTENRDGYT

V gene: TRBV5-6
J gene: TRBJ2-5
CDR3 protein: ASRSPTGTEETQY

V gene: TRBV11-2
J gene: TRBJ2-2
CDR3 protein: ASSLSRALNTGELF

V gene: TRBV12-3/TRBV12-4
J gene: TRBJ1-1
CDR3 protein: ASSGQRDTEAF

V gene: TRBV11-2
J gene: TRBJ2-7
CDR3 protein: ASSAGASYEQY

V gene: TRBV9
J gene: TRBJ1-6
CDR3 protein: ASSPPGGENSPLH

V gene: TRBV5-4
J gene: TRBJ1-1
CDR3 protein: ASREGTRAF

V gene: TRBV11-2
J gene: TRBJ2-2
CDR3 protein: ASSPRTSGAGELF

V gene: TRBV5-4
J gene: TRBJ1-3
CDR3 protein: ATQQQGGNTIY

V gene: TRBV5-8
J gene: TRBJ1-4
CDR3 protein: ASSPPLRAAPSANEKLF

V gene: TRBV5-6
J gene: TRBJ1-2
CDR3 protein: ASSPDVNYGYT

V gene: TRBV12-3/TRBV12-4
J gene: TRBJ1-1
CDR3 protein: ASSRTGNTEAF

V gene: TRBV27
J gene: TRBJ2-6
CDR3 protein: ASSSTTGQGALSGANVLT

V gene: TRBV7-8
J gene: TRBJ2-1
CDR3 protein: ASSFDETGGEQF

V gene: TRBV7-9
J gene: TRBJ1-2
CDR3 protein: ASSLGGHHGYT

V gene: TRBV6-4
J gene: TRBJ1-1
CDR3 protein: ASSEGVWHTEAF

V gene: TRBV5-4
J gene: TRBJ1-1
CDR3 protein: ASSLGGLNTEAF

V gene: TRBV10-3
J gene: TRBJ1-2
CDR3 protein: AISVGTENYGYT

V gene: TRBV2
J gene: TRBJ1-4
CDR3 protein: ASTRGKGEKLF

V gene: TRBV10-3
J gene: TRBJ2-7
CDR3 protein: AIRYRDQTYEQY

V gene: TRBV5-1
J gene: TRBJ1-2
CDR3 protein: ASSPGQLNYGYT

V gene: TRBV4-1
J gene: TRBJ2-5
CDR3 protein: ASKHLGNQETQY

V gene: TRBV21-1
J gene: TRBJ2-7
CDR3 protein: ASSKDRTGKYEQY

V gene: TRBV30
J gene: TRBJ2-1
CDR3 protein: AWSVLASGYNEQF

V gene: TRBV9
J gene: TRBJ1-6
CDR3 protein: ASSIPQGPLH

V gene: TRBV5-6
J gene: TRBJ2-7
CDR3 protein: ASSWASTVYEQY

V gene: TRBV3-1/TRBV3-2
J gene: TRBJ1-6
CDR3 protein: ASSFGPGRYSPLH

V gene: TRBV6-5
J gene: TRBJ1-1
CDR3 protein: ASSYSRRAANTEAF

V gene: TRBV5-4
J gene: TRBJ2-2
CDR3 protein: ASSSDRALIRELF

V gene: TRBV20-1
J gene: TRBJ1-1
CDR3 protein: SARTGTEAF

V gene: TRBV6-5
J gene: TRBJ1-1
CDR3 protein: ASSRDRVGAEAF

V gene: TRBV14
J gene: TRBJ1-3
CDR3 protein: ASSRGSFSGNTIY

V gene: TRBV5-1
J gene: TRBJ1-2
CDR3 protein: ASSLGNDGSGYT

V gene: TRBV19
J gene: TRBJ2-2
CDR3 protein: AGGTDTGELF

V gene: TRBV12-5
J gene: TRBJ2-7
CDR3 protein: ASGSSGAYEQY